This T cell receptor (beta chain) was found in a study of CD8+ T cells in alopecia areata. V gave up 3 bases and J gave up 5 bases, with 13 bases separating them. The length of the CDR3 is 13 residues. Germline lookup yields CDR1 SQVTM and CDR2 ANQGSEA. Findings and limits, study-wide: Because one nonresponder was included, the link of baseline CD8+ expansion to response is considered uncertain. Tofacitinib yielded significantly lower scalp clonality and fewer expanded CD8+ clones among the top 100. Across lesional scalp, and particularly alopecia totalis/universalis, clonality surpassed that of normal scalp.

This clone has a single count. Its specificity is not known. The authors extracted RNA and reverse transcribed it into cDNA as the sequencing template. Some clones are missing from TCRdb's copy, which holds only in-frame ones; the method was immunoSEQ multiplex PCR. This table holds about 160,000 clones, about two thirds found once. Described treatment: oral pan-JAK inhibitor, 5-10 mg twice daily. Collection of lesional scalp punch biopsies and peripheral blood was performed in alopecia areata patients. The TCR was taken from a human donor with alopecia areata. V usage is TRBV29-1 and J usage is TRBJ1-2, with a possible D match to TRBD1 (5 bases). Sequencing was performed on CD4+ T cells sorted from blood, taken at week 4, from a patient treated with tofacitinib. The CDR3 loop reads CSVDAPTEYGYTF. The CDR3 DNA is TGCAGCGTTGATGCCCCGACAGAATATGGCTACACCTTC.